This entry concerns a single T cell receptor beta chain. Its cognate antigen is unknown. This record comes from a study of CD8+ T cells in alopecia areata. Study details: Treated individuals took tofacitinib by mouth, 5 to 10 mg twice daily. Patients given treatment had severity scored by the percentage of scalp area affected. Notes on the study in general: It was less clear whether patients shared TCRs than it was in mice, possibly because of HLA. Baseline CD8+ expansion's link to response remains uncertain, as there was one nonresponder.

Treatment specified: oral pan-JAK inhibitor, 5-10 mg twice daily. Extracted RNA was reverse transcribed, and the resulting cDNA served as sequencing template. Assay: immunoSEQ multiplex PCR; the TCRdb copy retains only in-frame clones and omits some. The profile shows around 140,000 clones, about 86% of them singletons. The TCR was taken from a human donor with alopecia areata. The starting material was CD8+ T cells sorted from blood, obtained at week 4, from a patient treated with tofacitinib.

The CDR3 spells CASSQFIGTEAFF. The CDR3 DNA sequence: TGTGCCAGCAGCCAATTCATAGGAACTGAAGCTTTCTTT. The V call is TRBV4-2, the J call TRBJ1-1; no firm D call. Germline-derived CDR1 and CDR2 are LGHNA and YNFKEQ. There are 13 residues in the CDR3. Trimming took 2 bases from V and 5 from J, leaving 9 bases between them.